Below, 29 T cell receptor beta chains from the same sample are listed, as sequenced in a study of shared clonotypes between healthy human individuals. Some clones are missing from TCRdb's copy, which holds only in-frame ones; the method was immunoSEQ multiplex PCR. The sample contains 1.4 million or so clones, approximately 98.5% of which appear only once. Sample: naive CD4+ T cells sorted from blood. The subset denotes: CD45RA+ positively selected. The receptors originated from a young man in good health.

J is TRBJ1-3 and V is TRBV4-1, with 8 bases aligning to TRBD1. V dropped 3 bases and J dropped 1; count of bases not matched to a gene: 11. CDR1 is MGHRA and CDR2 is YSYEKL in the germline V gene. The CDR3 contains 18 residues. For the CDR3, the DNA is TGCGCCAGCAGCCACTTACCTAGACAGGGGTCTTCTGGAAACACCATATATTTT. This translates into CASSHLPRQGSSGNTIYF.

The chain has TRBV4-1 and TRBJ1-5; D is unresolved. Trimming took 4 bases from V and 7 from J, leaving 17 bases between them. CDR1 MGHRA and CDR2 YSYEKL come from the germline V gene. The CDR3 runs to 15 residues. The CDR3 bases are TGCGCCAGCAGCCCCCAATCGAGGGCTCAACAGCCCCAGCATTTT. Protein: CASSPQSRAQQPQHF.

This clone was seen a single time. The chain links TRBV5-1 to TRBJ2-7; 9 bases are a match to TRBD2. This CDR3 contains 15 residues. Germline V CDR1 and CDR2: SGHRS, YFSETQ. J gave up 0 bases and V 4 bases, and 5 bases lay outside the gene matches. This chain's CDR3 is CASSLLAGPSYEQYF. DNA for the CDR3: TGCGCCAGCAGCCTGCTAGCGGGACCCTCCTACGAGCAGTACTTC. Complete variable domain (other parts from reference TRBV5-1 and TRBJ2-7): KAGVTQTPRYLIKTRGQQVTLSCSPISGHRSVSWYQQTPGQGLQFLFEYFSETQRNKGNFPGRFSGRQFSNSRSEMNVSTLELGDSALYLCASSLLAGPSYEQYFGPGTRLTVT.

This sequence joins TRBV5-6 and TRBJ2-6; no firm D call. The CDR3 runs to 15 residues. V was clipped by 6 bases and J by 0 bases, with 10 bases between them. Germline CDR1 is SGHDT and CDR2 is YYEEEE. The chain's CDR3 is CASTQSSSGANVLTF. The CDR3 region has the DNA TGTGCCAGCACCCAGTCCAGCTCTGGGGCCAACGTCCTGACTTTC.

The chain has TRBV12-5 and TRBJ2-1; 9 nucleotides line up with TRBD1. V shed 1 base, J shed 3 bases, and the junction held 1 base outside the gene matches. This CDR3 region has 15 residues. Germline lookup yields CDR1 LGHNT and CDR2 FRNRAP. The CDR3 here is CASGLGQGGYNEQFF. The CDR3 nucleotides are TGTGCTAGTGGTTTGGGACAGGGGGGCTACAATGAGCAGTTCTTC.

The rearrangement joins TRBV4-1 to TRBJ2-3; TRBD2 might be the D (6 bases). CDR3 length equals 15 residues. Germline CDR1 is MGHRA and CDR2 is YSYEKL. The V gene lost 2 bases and the J gene lost 4 bases, with 13 bases spanning the gap. CDR3 DNA sequence: TGCGCCAGCAGCCAATCGGGACTCTCCGCAGATACGCAGTATTTT. Its translation: CASSQSGLSADTQYF.

The genes are TRBV28 and TRBJ2-7; possible D gene TRBD2, 5 bases. Germline V gene sequence: CDR1 MDHEN, CDR2 SYDVKM. The germline V and J ends were trimmed by 11 bases and 7 bases, with 21 bases remaining between them. The CDR3 length is 13 residues. The CDR3 reads CAESGGPLGEQYF. DNA of the CDR3: TGTGCCGAATCTGGCGGGCCTCTGGGGGAGCAGTACTTC. The whole variable domain, remainder taken from reference TRBV28 and TRBJ2-7, is DVKVTQSSRYLVKRTGEKVFLECVQDMDHENMFWYRQDPGLGLRLIYFSYDVKMKEKGDIPEGYSVSREKKERFSLILESASTNQTSMYLCAESGGPLGEQYFGPGTRLTVT.

The chain employs TRBV7-9 and TRBJ1-4; TRBD1 agrees at 11 bases. Looked up from germline, CDR1 is SEHNR and CDR2 is FQNEAQ (reference sequence). V lost 5 bases to trimming and J lost 7 bases; unmatched junction nucleotides: 6. This CDR3 region has 15 residues. The CDR3 nucleotides read TGTGCCAGCAGCCCCCGGACAGGGGGCAGTGAAAAACTGTTTTTT. The encoded protein is CASSPRTGGSEKLFF.

The gene calls are TRBV15 and TRBJ2-7, with 8 bases matching TRBD1. The CDR3 length is 15 residues. Unmatched junction bases numbered 6, after V lost 2 bases and J lost 3 bases. In germline, CDR1 is LNHNV, CDR2 YYDKDF (reference sequence). This CDR3 is CATSRLRGRDYEQYF. Written as DNA, the CDR3 is TGTGCCACCAGCAGACTCAGGGGGCGAGACTACGAGCAGTACTTC.

This clone has more than one count but fewer than ten. The rearrangement links TRBV20-1 to TRBJ2-3; no firm D call. Trimming took 0 bases from V and 4 from J, leaving 2 bases between them. The CDR3 extends over 11 amino acids. The V gene's germline CDR1 is DFQATT and CDR2 SNEGSKA (reference sequence). For the CDR3, the DNA is TGCAGTGCTAGAGATCCAGATACGCAGTATTTT. Translating it yields CSARDPDTQYF.

As DNA, the CDR3 is TGTGCCAGCAGTACCGTCCGATTCTCCTCGAACTATGGCTACACCTTC. It yields the protein CASSTVRFSSNYGYTF. The chain uses TRBV27 and TRBJ1-2; no clear D. Germline V gives CDR1 MNHEY, CDR2 SMNVEV (reference sequence). Deletions cut 5 bases from V and 2 bases from J, with 18 bases between. CDR3 length equals 16 residues.

V and J are TRBV7-6 and TRBJ2-1; D may be TRBD2 (5 bases). Trimming took 5 bases from V and 0 from J, leaving 11 bases between them. The CDR3 has 15 residues. Germline CDR1 is SGHVS and CDR2 is FNYEAQ. CDR3 residues: CASSPTSPSYNEQFF. CDR3 coding DNA: TGTGCCAGCAGCCCAACTAGTCCCTCCTACAATGAGCAGTTCTTC. The full variable domain, rest sourced from reference TRBV7-6 and TRBJ2-1, is GAGVSQSPRYKVTKRGQDVALRCDPISGHVSLYWYRQALGQGPEFLTYFNYEAQQDKSGLPNDRFSAERPEGSISTLTIQRTEQRDSAMYRCASSPTSPSYNEQFFGPGTRLTVL.

The chain has TRBV6-1 and TRBJ2-7, with 9 bases that match TRBD2. Germline CDR1 reads MNHNS; CDR2 reads SASEGT. J was trimmed by 6 bases and V by 10 bases; bases with no gene match: 13. The CDR3 length is 14 residues. The CDR3 sequence: CATSVAGGPIEQYF. The CDR3, as DNA: TGTGCCACGTCGGTGGCGGGAGGGCCCATCGAGCAGTACTTC.

This clone was counted once. V usage is TRBV7-9 and J usage is TRBJ2-7, with 10 bases fitting TRBD2. Looked up from germline, CDR1 is SEHNR and CDR2 is FQNEAQ (reference sequence). V was clipped by 0 bases and J by 3 bases; unmatched bases: 8. This CDR3 contains 17 residues. The CDR3 reads CASSLAGGLADYYEQYF. In nucleotides, the CDR3 is TGTGCCAGCAGCTTAGCGGGAGGACTAGCGGATTACTACGAGCAGTACTTC. Complete variable domain (other parts from reference TRBV7-9 and TRBJ2-7): DTGVSQNPRHKITKRGQNVTFRCDPISEHNRLYWYRQTLGQGPEFLTYFQNEAQLEKSRLLSDRFSAERPKGSFSTLEIQRTEQGDSAMYLCASSLAGGLADYYEQYFGPGTRLTVT.

The chain combines TRBV28 with TRBJ2-1, with D uncertain. V shed 6 bases and J shed 7 bases, with 10 bases lying between them. The CDR3 sequence is 12 residues long. Germline assignment: CDR1 MDHEN and CDR2 SYDVKM. The CDR3 coding sequence is TGTGCCAGCAGCCCCCTAGGAAATGAGCAGTTCTTC. Translation gives CASSPLGNEQFF.

The J gene is TRBJ2-7, the V gene TRBV6-6; D is ambiguous. This CDR3 is 10 amino acids long. Looked up from germline, CDR1 is MNHNY and CDR2 is SVGAGI (reference sequence). CDR3 DNA sequence: TGTGCCAGCAGCACCAGAGTCGGCCGGGTC. Translating gives CASSTRVGRV.

With regard to this clone: Different DNA sequences within this sample yield the same CDR3. This chain joins TRBV6-1 and TRBJ1-5; no firm D call. This CDR3 is 13 amino acids long. V was pared by 2 bases and J by 1 base, with 3 bases between. Germline V gene lookup returns CDR1 MNHNS and CDR2 SASEGT. The CDR3 protein is CASSEQSNQPQHF. The CDR3 nucleotides read TGTGCCAGCAGTGAACAGAGCAATCAGCCCCAGCATTTT.

The genes are TRBV14 and TRBJ2-7; D unresolved. CDR1 is SGHDN, CDR2 FVKESK, per germline. V lost 1 base to trimming and J lost 3 bases, with 7 bases between them. The CDR3 sequence is 13 residues long. CDR3 coding DNA: TGTGCCAGCAGCCAAGCAGATTTCTACGAGCAGTACTTC. Amino acids: CASSQADFYEQYF.

This chain uses TRBV5-4 with TRBJ2-1; weak D call: TRBD1 (6 bases). Trimming removed 4 bases from V and 0 bases from J, with 23 bases in between. CDR3 size: 19 residues. Per the germline V gene, CDR1 is SGHNT and CDR2 is YYREEE (reference sequence). The CDR3 loop reads CASSSDRLGSASSYNEQFF. The CDR3 region has the DNA TGTGCCAGCAGCAGTGACAGGCTCGGATCAGCGAGCTCCTACAATGAGCAGTTCTTC.

The chain is built from TRBV12-5 and TRBJ2-1; D is ambiguous. Trimming stripped 5 bases from V and 2 bases from J, with 7 bases between. The CDR3 contains 13 residues. Germline V lookup: CDR1 LGHNT, CDR2 FRNRAP. The CDR3: CASGPVPYNEQFF. CDR3 sequence (DNA): TGTGCTAGTGGTCCCGTGCCCTACAATGAGCAGTTCTTC.

This sequence joins TRBV5-5 and TRBJ2-7; TRBD1 might be the D (5 bases). CDR1 and CDR2 from the germline V gene are SGHKS and YYEKEE (reference sequence). The CDR3 is 15 amino acids. V was cut by 1 base and J by 5 bases, with 16 bases left in between. In DNA, the CDR3 is TGTGCCAGCAGCTTGTGGGGCGCAGAGTTAAACGAGCAGTACTTC. As protein: CASSLWGAELNEQYF.

The chain couples TRBV6-1 to TRBJ2-5; D possibly uses TRBD1 or TRBD2 (6 bases each). V lost 4 bases and J lost 2, with 17 bases in between. CDR3 length equals 16 residues. Germline CDR1 MNHNS, CDR2 SASEGT. CDR3 protein: CASSGGGGTSQETQYF. The CDR3 DNA sequence: TGTGCCAGCAGTGGGGGAGGTGGGACAAGTCAAGAGACCCAGTACTTC.

The V and J genes are TRBV9 and TRBJ2-3; 13 bases are a match to TRBD2. V lost 0 bases, J lost 0 bases, and 10 bases stayed unmatched. CDR1 and CDR2 (germline): SGDLS, YYNGEE. The CDR3 is 20 residues long. This chain's CDR3 is CASSVGGLAGPPPSTDTQYF. In DNA, the CDR3 is TGTGCCAGCAGCGTAGGGGGACTAGCGGGGCCTCCACCTAGCACAGATACGCAGTATTTT. The whole variable domain, filled in from reference TRBV9 and TRBJ2-3, reads DSGVTQTPKHLITATGQRVTLRCSPRSGDLSVYWYQQSLDQGLQFLIQYYNGEERAKGNILERFSAQQFPDLHSELNLSSLELGDSALYFCASSVGGLAGPPPSTDTQYFGPGTRLTVL.

The chain recombines TRBV7-6 with TRBJ2-7, with 8 bases aligning to TRBD2. Unmatched junction bases numbered 5, after V lost 0 bases and J lost 1 base. There are 16 residues in the CDR3. CDR1 and CDR2 (germline): SGHVS, FNYEAQ. DNA for the CDR3: TGTGCCAGCAGCTTAGCGCGCGCGGGAGGATCCTACGAGCAGTACTTC. Its translation: CASSLARAGGSYEQYF.

This clone was seen just once. The chain carries TRBV6-1 and TRBJ1-3; no clear D gene. The CDR3 is 13 amino acids. Germline V CDR1 and CDR2: MNHNS, SASEGT. CDR3 protein: CASGPGSGNTIYF. The CDR3 nucleotides are TGTGCTTCGGGTCCGGGTTCCGGAAACACCATATATTTT.

The chain is built from TRBV4-3 and TRBJ2-1; D is uncertain. Between the trimmed V and J ends, which lost 1 base and 0 bases, there was a span of 10 bases. Germline loops: CDR1 LGHNA, CDR2 YSLEER. The CDR3 has 16 residues. The DNA of the CDR3 is TGCGCCAGCAGCCAAGTTCGCGCGAGCTCCTACAATGAGCAGTTCTTC. Its protein is CASSQVRASSYNEQFF.

J is TRBJ2-1 and V is TRBV12-5; 7 nucleotides align to TRBD1. Germline V gene sequence: CDR1 LGHNT, CDR2 FRNRAP. This CDR3 comprises 16 residues. V lost 6 bases and J lost 4; bases outside the gene matches: 12. DNA for the CDR3: TGTGCTAGTGGCCCCTACCGGGACAGCTTATACAATGAGCAGTTCTTC. It encodes CASGPYRDSLYNEQFF.

This CDR3 reads CASSQIGRDPANYGYTF. CDR3 nucleotide sequence: TGTGCCAGCAGCCAAATAGGGAGGGACCCAGCTAACTATGGCTACACCTTC. J is TRBJ1-2 and V is TRBV14; tentatively, D is TRBD1 (5 bases). The CDR3 runs 17 residues. Trimming took off 2 bases at V and 0 bases at J, with 16 bases between the two ends. Germline CDR1 is SGHDN and CDR2 is FVKESK.

The rearrangement uses TRBV2 and TRBJ1-1; D gene unclear. The CDR3 is 12 residues long. Germline CDR1 reads SNHLY; CDR2 reads FYNNEI. The V end was cut by 3 bases, the J end by 9 bases, with 11 bases between. CDR3: CASSDDQPQAFF. CDR3 sequence (DNA): TGTGCCAGCAGTGACGACCAACCTCAAGCTTTCTTT.